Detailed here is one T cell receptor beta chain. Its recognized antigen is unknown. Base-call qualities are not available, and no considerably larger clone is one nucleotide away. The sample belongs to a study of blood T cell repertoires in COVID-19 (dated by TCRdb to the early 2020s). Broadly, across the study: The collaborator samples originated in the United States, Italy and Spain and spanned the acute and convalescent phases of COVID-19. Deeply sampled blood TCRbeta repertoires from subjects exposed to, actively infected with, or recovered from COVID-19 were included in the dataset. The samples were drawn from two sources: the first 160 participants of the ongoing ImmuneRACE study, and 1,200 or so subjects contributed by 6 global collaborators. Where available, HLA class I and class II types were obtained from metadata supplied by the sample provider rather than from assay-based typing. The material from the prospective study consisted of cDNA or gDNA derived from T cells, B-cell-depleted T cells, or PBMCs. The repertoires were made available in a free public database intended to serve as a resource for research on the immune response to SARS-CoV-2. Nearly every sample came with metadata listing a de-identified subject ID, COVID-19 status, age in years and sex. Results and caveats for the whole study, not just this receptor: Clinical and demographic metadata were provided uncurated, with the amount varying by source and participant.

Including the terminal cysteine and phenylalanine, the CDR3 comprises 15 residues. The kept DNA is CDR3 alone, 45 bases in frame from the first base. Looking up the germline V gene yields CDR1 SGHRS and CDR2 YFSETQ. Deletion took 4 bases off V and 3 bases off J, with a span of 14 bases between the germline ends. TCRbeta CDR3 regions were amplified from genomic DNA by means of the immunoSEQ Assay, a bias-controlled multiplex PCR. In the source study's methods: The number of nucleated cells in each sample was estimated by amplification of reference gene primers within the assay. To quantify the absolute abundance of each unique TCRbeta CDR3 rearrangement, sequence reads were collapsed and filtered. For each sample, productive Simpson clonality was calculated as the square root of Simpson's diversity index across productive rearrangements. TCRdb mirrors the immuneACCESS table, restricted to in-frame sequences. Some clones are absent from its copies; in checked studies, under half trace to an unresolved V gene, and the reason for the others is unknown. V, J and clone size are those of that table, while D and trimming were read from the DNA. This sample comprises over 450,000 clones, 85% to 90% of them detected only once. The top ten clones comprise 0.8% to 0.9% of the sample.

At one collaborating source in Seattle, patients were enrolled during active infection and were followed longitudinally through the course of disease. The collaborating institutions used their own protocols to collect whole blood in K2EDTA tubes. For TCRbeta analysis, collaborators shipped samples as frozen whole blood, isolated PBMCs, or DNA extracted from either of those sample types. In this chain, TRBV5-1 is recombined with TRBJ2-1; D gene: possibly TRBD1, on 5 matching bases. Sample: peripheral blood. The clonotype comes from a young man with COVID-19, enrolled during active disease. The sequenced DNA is TGCGCCAGCAGCCAGATCAATACAGGCTACAATGAGCAGTTCTTC. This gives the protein CASSQINTGYNEQFF.